The 27 T cell receptor beta chains presented below share a single source sample, sequenced in a study of shared clonotypes between healthy human individuals. Generated by immunoSEQ multiplex PCR, the TCRdb table keeps only in-frame clones and is missing some. Among fewer than 1.8 million clones listed, about 98.5% were seen once. Input material: naive CD4+ T cells sorted from blood. Subset reported: CD45RA+ positively selected. The receptors originated from a man aged 25-45 years in good health.

V gene TRBV20-1 combines with J gene TRBJ2-5; D perhaps matches TRBD2 (5 bases). V lost 8 bases and J 4 bases, leaving 11 bases between the germline ends. CDR1 and CDR2 (germline): DFQATT, SNEGSKA (reference sequence). The CDR3 covers 11 residues. CDR3 bases: TGCAGTCGTAACCGGGGAGAGACCCAGTACTTC. This gives the protein CSRNRGETQYF.

The rearrangement uses TRBV2 and TRBJ2-2, with 7 bases identical to TRBD1. Germline-derived CDR1 and CDR2 are SNHLY and FYNNEI. The length of the CDR3 is 14 residues. Trimming at V came to 8 bases and at J to 4 bases, leaving 7 bases not matched to a gene. The DNA for the CDR3 is TGTGCCAGCGTAGACAGGGTTCGCACCGGGGAGCTGTTTTTT. Protein sequence: CASVDRVRTGELFF.

The chain has TRBV7-8 and TRBJ2-1; D not resolved. The CDR3 has 15 residues. The V gene lost 3 bases and the J gene lost 2 bases, with 11 bases spanning the gap. CDR1 and CDR2 (germline): SGHVS, FQNEAQ. CDR3 in amino acids: CASSFSTMAYNEQFF. CDR3 bases: TGTGCCAGCAGCTTTAGCACAATGGCCTACAATGAGCAGTTCTTC.

The chain is built from TRBV6-5 and TRBJ1-3; D is ambiguous. V lost 8 bases to trimming and J lost 5 bases, with 10 bases between them. The CDR3 extends over 12 amino acids. CDR1 and CDR2 from the germline V gene are MNHEY and SVGAGI. This chain's CDR3 is CASQSERNTIYF. The CDR3 DNA sequence: TGTGCCAGCCAGTCAGAAAGAAACACCATATATTTT.

The chain carries TRBV2 and TRBJ2-5, with D perhaps TRBD1 (6 bases). Trimming shortened V by 8 bases and J by 3 bases, and 13 bases separated the two germline ends. CDR1 SNHLY and CDR2 FYNNEI come from the germline V gene. The length of the CDR3 is 13 residues. CDR3 nucleotides: TGTGCCAGCGTTAAGGACAGAAAAGAGACCCAGTACTTC. Translating gives CASVKDRKETQYF. Full variable domain (remainder filled in from reference TRBV2 and TRBJ2-5): EPEVTQTPSHQVTQMGQEVILRCVPISNHLYFYWYRQILGQKVEFLVSFYNNEISEKSEIFDDQFSVERPDGSNFTLKIRSTKLEDSAMYFCASVKDRKETQYFGPGTRLLVL.

For this clone: The sample contains more than one DNA sequence encoding this CDR3. The CDR3 nucleotides read TGTGCCAGCAGCGTAGTCGGCGCATACACAGATACGCAGTATTTT. Translated: CASSVVGAYTDTQYF. The gene calls are TRBV9 and TRBJ2-3; D remains ambiguous. V lost 0 bases to trimming and J lost 2 bases, with 10 bases between them. Germline V gene lookup returns CDR1 SGDLS and CDR2 YYNGEE. The CDR3 contains 15 residues.

The rearrangement joins TRBV5-6 to TRBJ2-5; 7 bases are shared with TRBD1. The germline V gene encodes CDR1 SGHDT and CDR2 YYEEEE. The CDR3 is 17 residues long. With 2 bases clipped from V and 2 bases from J, the junction kept 12 bases outside the gene matches. CDR3 residues: CASSFRGLGRGQETQYF. The CDR3 DNA is TGTGCCAGCAGCTTCCGAGGATTGGGCAGGGGGCAAGAGACCCAGTACTTC. The variable domain in full, with the rest retrieved from reference TRBV5-6 and TRBJ2-5, is DAGVTQSPTHLIKTRGQQVTLRCSPKSGHDTVSWYQQALGQGPQFIFQYYEEEERQRGNFPDRFSGHQFPNYSSELNVNALLLGDSALYLCASSFRGLGRGQETQYFGPGTRLLVL.

The chain employs TRBV18 and TRBJ2-7; D remains ambiguous. Germline CDR1 and CDR2: KGHSH and LQKENI. This CDR3 is 14 amino acids long. The V end was cut by 2 bases, the J end by 0 bases, with 8 bases between. CDR3 amino acids: CASSPELPSYEQYF. For the CDR3, the DNA is TGTGCCAGCTCACCAGAACTGCCCTCCTACGAGCAGTACTTC.

This chain links TRBV2 with TRBJ2-2, with 7 bases matching TRBD1. Germline CDR1 is SNHLY and CDR2 is FYNNEI. V shed 6 bases, J shed 7 bases, and the junction held 8 bases outside the gene matches. The CDR3 is 14 residues long. For the CDR3, the DNA is TGTGCCAGCAGCAAAGGACAGGATGGCGGGGAGCTGTTTTTT. This sequence encodes CASSKGQDGGELFF.

This chain joins TRBV5-4 and TRBJ1-2, with 8 nucleotides matching TRBD1. Germline assignment: CDR1 SGHNT and CDR2 YYREEE (reference sequence). V gave up 4 bases and J gave up 3 bases; unmatched junction bases: 5. The CDR3 consists of 14 residues. CDR3 coding DNA: TGTGCCAGCAGCATACCGACAGGGGACTATGGCTACACCTTC. As protein: CASSIPTGDYGYTF.

The rearrangement joins TRBV27 to TRBJ2-3; 7 nucleotides line up with TRBD2. With 5 bases clipped from V and 0 bases from J, the junction kept 8 bases outside the gene matches. The CDR3 runs to 16 residues. Germline lookup yields CDR1 MNHEY and CDR2 SMNVEV (reference sequence). CDR3 DNA: TGTGCCAGCAGTAAAACTGGACTAGAGAGCACAGATACGCAGTATTTT. Residues: CASSKTGLESTDTQYF.

The chain joins TRBV2 to TRBJ2-1; a possible D gene is TRBD1 (5 bases). The CDR3 is 15 amino acids. In germline, CDR1 is SNHLY, CDR2 FYNNEI. With 7 bases removed from V and 1 base from J, the gap between germline ends came to 14 bases. CDR3 nucleotide sequence: TGTGCCAGCACCTACGAGGCAGGGTCCTACAATGAGCAGTTCTTC. Translating it yields CASTYEAGSYNEQFF.

The chain employs TRBV29-1 and TRBJ2-6; D is ambiguous. V gave up 2 bases and J gave up 1 base, with 3 bases separating them. The CDR3 loop spans 13 amino acids. Germline V CDR1 and CDR2: SQVTM, ANQGSEA. The CDR3 DNA reads TGCAGCGTTGAAAAGTCTGGGGCCAACGTCCTGACTTTC. Its translation: CSVEKSGANVLTF.

V usage is TRBV30 and J usage is TRBJ2-5; either TRBD1 or TRBD2 may supply D (5 bases each). This CDR3 spans 13 amino acids. The V end was cut by 4 bases, the J end by 1 base, with 10 bases between. The germline gives CDR1 GTSNPN, CDR2 SVGIG (reference sequence). This chain's CDR3 is CAWNRGSQETQYF. DNA of the CDR3: TGTGCCTGGAATCGGGGCAGCCAAGAGACCCAGTACTTC.

Of note for this clone: In the same sample, other DNA sequences code for this CDR3. The chain uses TRBV9 and TRBJ2-1, with D perhaps TRBD2 (5 bases). The CDR3 length is 15 residues. Germline CDR1 and CDR2: SGDLS and YYNGEE. Trimming took off 0 bases at V and 1 base at J, with 8 bases between the two ends. CDR3 residues: CASSVAGGSYNEQFF. The CDR3 DNA reads TGTGCCAGCAGCGTAGCAGGCGGGTCCTACAATGAGCAGTTCTTC. The complete variable domain, with remaining parts taken from reference TRBV9 and TRBJ2-1, reads DSGVTQTPKHLITATGQRVTLRCSPRSGDLSVYWYQQSLDQGLQFLIQYYNGEERAKGNILERFSAQQFPDLHSELNLSSLELGDSALYFCASSVAGGSYNEQFFGPGTRLTVL.

The chain carries TRBV10-2 and TRBJ1-2, with a tentative D call TRBD1 (5 bases). The CDR3 has 13 residues. The germline V gene encodes CDR1 WSHSY and CDR2 SAAADI. Trimming pared 8 bases from V and 6 bases from J, leaving 16 bases between. CDR3 nucleotides: TGCGCCAGCGGCCCCGAGGGGAGGGATGGCTACACCTTC. Residues: CASGPEGRDGYTF.

The chain recombines TRBV30 with TRBJ2-1, with 11 bases aligning to TRBD2. The CDR3 loop spans 15 amino acids. Germline CDR1 is GTSNPN and CDR2 is SVGIG (reference sequence). Unmatched junction bases numbered 8, after V lost 3 bases and J lost 7 bases. For the CDR3, the DNA is TGTGCCTGGAGCCGCACTAGCGGGAGAGGTAATGAGCAGTTCTTC. Its protein product is CAWSRTSGRGNEQFF.

The chain employs TRBV15 and TRBJ1-5, with D possibly matching TRBD1 (5 bases). CDR1 LNHNV and CDR2 YYDKDF come from the germline V gene (reference sequence). Trimming pared 0 bases from V and 0 bases from J, leaving 9 bases between. The CDR3 has 16 residues. CDR3 in amino acids: CATSRDPGASNQPQHF. The CDR3 DNA sequence: TGTGCCACCAGCAGAGATCCCGGGGCTAGCAATCAGCCCCAGCATTTT.

The chain combines TRBV18 with TRBJ1-4; 7 nucleotides line up with TRBD1. Trimming cost V 6 bases and J 4 bases; bases outside gene matches: 5. CDR3 length equals 14 residues. CDR1 and CDR2 (germline): KGHSH, LQKENI. CDR3 sequence reads: CASSPGQINEKLFF. CDR3 DNA sequence: TGTGCCAGCTCCCCGGGACAGATTAATGAAAAACTGTTTTTT.

The chain's CDR3 is CASSFILAPKSSYNEQFF. The CDR3 region has the DNA TGTGCCAGCAGTTTTATTTTAGCGCCAAAGAGCTCCTACAATGAGCAGTTCTTC. This sequence joins TRBV28 and TRBJ2-1, with D perhaps TRBD2 (5 bases). The CDR3 contains 18 residues. Germline V lookup: CDR1 MDHEN, CDR2 SYDVKM. The V gene lost 3 bases and the J gene lost 0 bases, with 18 bases spanning the gap.

The chain couples TRBV9 to TRBJ2-2, with 7 nucleotides matching TRBD2. Trimming at V came to 3 bases and at J to 4 bases, leaving 3 bases not matched to a gene. The CDR3 runs to 14 residues. Germline V CDR1 and CDR2: SGDLS, YYNGEE. The CDR3 protein is CASSGDYLTGELFF. In DNA, the CDR3 is TGTGCCAGCAGCGGGGACTACCTCACCGGGGAGCTGTTTTTT.

The chain is built from TRBV4-2 and TRBJ2-7; 8 bases are a match to TRBD2. The CDR3 length is 16 residues. Losses at the gene ends were 0 bases for V and 2 bases for J; bases not matched to a gene: 6. CDR1 is LGHNA and CDR2 is YNFKEQ in the germline V gene. CDR3 region: CASSQDRLAPPYEQYF. CDR3 nucleotides: TGTGCCAGCAGCCAAGATCGACTAGCGCCACCCTACGAGCAGTACTTC.

The chain uses TRBV9 and TRBJ2-3, with 7 bases fitting TRBD1. V shed 3 bases and J 4 bases; nucleotides not matched to a gene: 8. Germline CDR1 SGDLS, CDR2 YYNGEE. The length of the CDR3 is 15 residues. CDR3 region: CASSEGAGRPDTQYF. CDR3 coding DNA: TGTGCCAGCAGCGAGGGGGCAGGACGGCCAGATACGCAGTATTTT.

This clone was detected once. The chain is built from TRBV18 and TRBJ2-1; the match to TRBD2 covers 15 bases. The V and J ends lost 2 bases and 11 bases, in that order; junction bases with no gene match: 4. CDR1 is KGHSH and CDR2 is LQKENI in the germline V gene. The CDR3 extends over 15 amino acids. CDR3 in DNA: TGTGCCAGCTCACCAGGACTAGCGGGAGGGCCCAAGCAGTTCTTC. This codes for CASSPGLAGGPKQFF.

As to this clone: The sample has other DNA sequences that encode this CDR3 too. The gene calls are TRBV18 and TRBJ2-2; maybe TRBD1 (5 bases). With 1 base removed from V and 6 bases from J, the gap between germline ends came to 6 bases. Germline values: CDR1 KGHSH, CDR2 LQKENI. The CDR3 spans 13 residues. The CDR3 DNA follows: TGTGCCAGCTCACCACTAGGGGCCGGGGAGCTGTTTTTT. Translation: CASSPLGAGELFF.

The chain recombines TRBV7-8 with TRBJ2-7; 8 nucleotides line up with TRBD1. This CDR3 has 16 amino acids. Per the germline V gene, CDR1 is SGHVS and CDR2 is FQNEAQ. V lost 6 bases, J lost 1 base, and 11 bases stayed unmatched. The DNA for the CDR3 is TGTGCCAGCAGTAAGACGCCGGGACAGGTTTCCTACGAGCAGTACTTC. Translating gives CASSKTPGQVSYEQYF.

The chain combines TRBV4-1 with TRBJ1-1; maybe TRBD1 (5 bases). CDR3 length: 15 residues. Germline-derived CDR1 and CDR2 are MGHRA and YSYEKL. Deletions cut 1 base from V and 4 bases from J, with 13 bases between. CDR3 coding DNA: TGCGCCAGCAGCCAAGTCCCCCGGAGGGGCACTGAAGCTTTCTTT. Residues: CASSQVPRRGTEAFF.